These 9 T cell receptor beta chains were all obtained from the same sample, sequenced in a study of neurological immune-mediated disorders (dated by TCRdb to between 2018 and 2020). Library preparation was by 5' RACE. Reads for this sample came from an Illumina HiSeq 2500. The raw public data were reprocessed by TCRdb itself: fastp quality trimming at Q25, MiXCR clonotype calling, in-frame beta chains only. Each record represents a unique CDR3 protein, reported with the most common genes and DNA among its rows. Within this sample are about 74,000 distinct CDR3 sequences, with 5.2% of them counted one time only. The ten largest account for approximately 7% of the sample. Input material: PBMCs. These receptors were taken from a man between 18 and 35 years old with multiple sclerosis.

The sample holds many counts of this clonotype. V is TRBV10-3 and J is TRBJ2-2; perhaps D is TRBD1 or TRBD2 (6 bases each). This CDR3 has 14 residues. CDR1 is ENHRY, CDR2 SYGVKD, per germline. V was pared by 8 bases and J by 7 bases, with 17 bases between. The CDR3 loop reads CAIRPGARDGELFF. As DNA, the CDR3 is TGTGCCATCCGGCCGGGGGCAAGAGACGGGGAGCTGTTTTTT.

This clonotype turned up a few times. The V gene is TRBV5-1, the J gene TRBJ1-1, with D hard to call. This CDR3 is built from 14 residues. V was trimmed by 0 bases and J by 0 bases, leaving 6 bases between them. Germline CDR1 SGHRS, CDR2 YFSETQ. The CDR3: CASSLGIMNTEAFF. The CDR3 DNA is TGCGCCAGCAGCTTGGGGATCATGAACACTGAAGCTTTCTTT.

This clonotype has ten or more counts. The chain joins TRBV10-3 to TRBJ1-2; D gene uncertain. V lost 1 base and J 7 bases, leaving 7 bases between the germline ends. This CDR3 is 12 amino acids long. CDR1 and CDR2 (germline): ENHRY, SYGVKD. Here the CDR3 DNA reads TGTGCCATCAGTGAGTTCAAGGCTGGCTACACCTTC. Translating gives CAISEFKAGYTF.

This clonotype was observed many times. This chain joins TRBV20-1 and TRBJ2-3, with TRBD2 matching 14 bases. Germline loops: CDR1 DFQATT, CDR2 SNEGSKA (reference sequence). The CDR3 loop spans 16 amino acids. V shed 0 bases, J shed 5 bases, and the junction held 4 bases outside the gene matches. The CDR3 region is CSARDGTSGGLDTQYF. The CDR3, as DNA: TGCAGTGCTAGAGATGGGACTAGCGGGGGCCTAGATACGCAGTATTTT.

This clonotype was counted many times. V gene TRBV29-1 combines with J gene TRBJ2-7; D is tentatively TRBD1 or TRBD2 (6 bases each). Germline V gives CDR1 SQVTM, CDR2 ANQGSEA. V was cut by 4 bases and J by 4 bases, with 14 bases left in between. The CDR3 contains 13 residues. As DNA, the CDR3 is TGCAGCGTTGTCGATGGAGGGGGTTACGAGCAGTACTTC. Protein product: CSVVDGGGYEQYF.

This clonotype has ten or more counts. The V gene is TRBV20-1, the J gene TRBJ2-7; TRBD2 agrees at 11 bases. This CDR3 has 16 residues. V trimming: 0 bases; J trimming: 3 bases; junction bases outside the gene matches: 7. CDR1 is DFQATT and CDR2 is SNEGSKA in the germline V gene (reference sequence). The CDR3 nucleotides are TGCAGTGCTAGAGATCAAACTAGCGGGGGACACTACGAGCAGTACTTC. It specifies CSARDQTSGGHYEQYF.

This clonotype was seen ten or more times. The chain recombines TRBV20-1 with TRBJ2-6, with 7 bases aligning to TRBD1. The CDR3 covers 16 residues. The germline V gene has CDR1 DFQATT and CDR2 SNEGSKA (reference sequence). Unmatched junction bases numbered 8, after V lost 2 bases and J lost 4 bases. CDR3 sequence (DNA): TGCAGTGCTAGACCCGCAGGGGGTTCAGGGGCCAACGTCCTGACTTTC. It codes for CSARPAGGSGANVLTF.

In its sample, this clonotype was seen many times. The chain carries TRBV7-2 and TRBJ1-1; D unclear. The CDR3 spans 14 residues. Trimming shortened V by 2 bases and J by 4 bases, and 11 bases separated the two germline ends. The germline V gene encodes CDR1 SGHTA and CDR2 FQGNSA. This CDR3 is CASSLSASGTEAFF. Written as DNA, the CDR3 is TGTGCCAGCAGCTTATCGGCATCTGGCACTGAAGCTTTCTTT.

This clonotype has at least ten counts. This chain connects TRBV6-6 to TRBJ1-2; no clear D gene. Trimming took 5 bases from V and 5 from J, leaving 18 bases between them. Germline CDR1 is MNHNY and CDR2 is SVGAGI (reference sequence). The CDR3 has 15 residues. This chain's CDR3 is CASSPAVGGHYGYTF. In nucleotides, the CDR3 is TGTGCCAGCAGTCCGGCTGTAGGCGGCCATTATGGCTACACCTTC.